This TCR beta chain was identified during a study of cytomegalovirus exposure and HLA in healthy donors. Study-wide findings and caveats: The study designated 150 to 200 TCR beta chains cytomegalovirus-associated. In vitro work confirmed that a few CMV-associated chains recognize CMV antigens.

The CDR3 covers 16 residues. Between the trimmed V and J ends, which lost 0 bases and 2 bases, there was a span of 13 bases. Germline-derived CDR1 and CDR2 are SGHDT and YYEEEE. About this clone: Its antigen is not known.

This table comes from immunoSEQ multiplex PCR, and its TCRdb copy is limited to in-frame clones, with some not included. Of around 49,000 clones in the sample, around 94% are singletons; the top ten hold approximately 1.4%. The receptor comes from a man aged 18 to 30 in good health and CMV-seronegative. Sequencing was carried out using PBMCs. This chain connects TRBV5-6 to TRBJ2-3; no clear D gene. The CDR3 nucleotides are TGTGCCAGCAGCTTGGGACGGTGGAGTTCCACAGATACGCAGTATTTT. Encoded protein: CASSLGRWSSTDTQYF.